This TCR beta chain was recovered during a study of T cell responses to AZD1222 COVID-19 vaccine. The count of this clone is one. The germline CDR1 and CDR2 sequences are KGHSH and LQKENI. V dropped 1 base and J dropped 2 bases, with 3 bases sitting between them. The CDR3 is 12 amino acids. Measured with immunoSEQ multiplex PCR; TCRdb has only the in-frame clones, and not every one. Of over 110,000 clones in the sample, almost 90% were seen once. Researchers grouped second doses given at about 4 or about 12 weeks into one pool. The chain employs TRBV18 and TRBJ2-7; D call uncertain. This clonotype was sampled from an adult who received the AZD1222 COVID-19 vaccine. The sequences come from peripheral blood, collected 28 days after the second AZD1222 dose. CDR3 residues: CASSPQTYEQYF. DNA for the CDR3: TGTGCCAGCTCACCACAAACCTACGAGCAGTACTTC.